What follows are 6 T cell receptor beta chains derived from one specimen sequenced in a study of T cell responses to AZD1222 COVID-19 vaccine. The assay was immunoSEQ multiplex PCR, and TCRdb's table has in-frame clones only and misses some. This repertoire shows 100,000 to 120,000 clones, nearly 90% found once; its top ten account for 3.2%. Here the sequenced sample was peripheral blood, taken on day 0 of AZD1222 vaccination. These receptors were taken from an adult in good health.

The chain couples TRBV6-5 to TRBJ2-1; 8 bases match TRBD2. Looked up from germline, CDR1 is MNHEY and CDR2 is SVGAGI. The length of the CDR3 is 14 residues. The J segment lost 9 bases and the V segment lost 5 bases, leaving 9 bases of the junction unmatched. DNA of the CDR3: TGTGCCAGCAGTCTCGGGACTAGGAATGTTGAGCAGTTCTTC. Translated: CASSLGTRNVEQFF.

The chain joins TRBV12-3 or TRBV12-4 to TRBJ2-7; D not resolved. The CDR3 runs to 12 residues. The V end was cut by 0 bases, the J end by 9 bases, with 9 bases between. In nucleotides, the CDR3 is TGTGCCAGCAGTTTAGCCGGGTTCGGGCAGTACTTC. This sequence encodes CASSLAGFGQYF.

This chain links TRBV2 with TRBJ2-4; D is undetermined. V shed 4 bases and J shed 6 bases, with 19 bases lying between them. Germline assignment: CDR1 SNHLY and CDR2 FYNNEI. CDR3 length: 16 residues. The CDR3 loop is CASSAFEPTLGNIQYF. CDR3 bases: TGTGCCAGCAGTGCGTTCGAGCCCACCCTGGGAAACATTCAGTACTTC.

V is TRBV11-2 and J is TRBJ1-2; weak D call: TRBD1 (5 bases). V lost 1 base and J lost 6, with 12 bases in between. The CDR3 sequence is 14 residues long. Germline V gene data show CDR1 as SGHAT and CDR2 as FQNNGV. CDR3 loop: CASSLGQGSDGYTF. DNA of the CDR3: TGTGCCAGCAGCTTAGGGCAGGGCTCCGATGGCTACACCTTC.

This sequence joins TRBV30 and TRBJ1-2; weak D call: TRBD1 (5 bases). Per the germline V gene, CDR1 is GTSNPN and CDR2 is SVGIG (reference sequence). V lost 0 bases and J 7 bases, leaving 12 bases between the germline ends. The CDR3 runs 13 residues. CDR3 protein: CAWSVLRDSGYTF. DNA for the CDR3: TGTGCCTGGAGTGTACTCCGGGACTCTGGCTACACCTTC. The full variable domain, completed using reference TRBV30 and TRBJ1-2, is SQTIHQWPATLVQPVGSPLSLECTVEGTSNPNLYWYRQAAGRGLQLLFYSVGIGQISSEVPQNLSASRPQDRQFILSSKKLLLSDSGFYLCAWSVLRDSGYTFGSGTRLTVV.

This chain uses TRBV28 with TRBJ2-7; D gene uncertain. There are 15 residues in the CDR3. The ends were cut back, 6 bases at V and 0 bases at J, with 15 bases in the middle. Per germline, CDR1 MDHEN and CDR2 SYDVKM. The CDR3 region is CASSSPPGRSYEQYF. DNA for the CDR3: TGTGCCAGCAGCTCTCCACCGGGCCGCTCCTACGAGCAGTACTTC.